This note documents a single TCR beta chain sequence. Its cognate antigen is unknown. This sample is drawn from a study of cytomegalovirus exposure and HLA in healthy donors. Study-wide points: Of the V segments, some could not be distinguished, including TRBV6-2 and TRBV6-3, and were excluded. Usually a TCR sequence was rare, but some public TCRs were found in many donors.

The PCR employed 60 Vbeta primers together with 13 Jbeta primers. Some clones are missing from TCRdb's copy, which holds only in-frame ones; the method was immunoSEQ multiplex PCR. The sample carries some 120,000 clones, 79% recorded once. CDR3 size: 20 residues. V was shortened by 1 base and J by 0 bases, with 24 bases between the two germline ends. Germline V CDR1 and CDR2: LGHNA, YNFKEQ. The rearrangement links TRBV4-2 to TRBJ1-2; possible D gene TRBD1, 6 bases. Specimen: PBMCs. This receptor was obtained from a man younger than 35 in good health and CMV-seronegative. CDR3 residues: CASSQGHGPPNRAPNYGYTF. Here the CDR3 DNA reads TGTGCCAGCAGCCAAGGTCATGGTCCGCCTAACAGGGCCCCTAACTATGGCTACACCTTC.